Listed below are T cell receptor beta chains from one sample, sequenced in a study of cytomegalovirus exposure and HLA in healthy donors. The method was immunoSEQ multiplex PCR; TCRdb's version includes in-frame clones alone and lacks a portion of them. The sample includes about 60,000 clones, 80% seen only once; the top ten take about 4.1%. The material sequenced was PBMCs. These receptors all come from a woman aged 30 to 39 in good health and CMV-seronegative. Both conserved end residues are part of each CDR3. The D gene is left open where the match is weak. Clone size is stated in some rows and not others, as once, few, many or a class when expanded.

- | TRBJ2-7 | - | TRBV9 | TGTGCCAGCAGCGCCGGGGGCTCCTACGAGCAGTACTTC | CASSAGGSYEQYF
TRBD1 | TRBJ2-7 | - | TRBV5-8 | TGTGCCAGCAGCTGGAATAGGGGGCCGGGGCAGTACTTC | CASSWNRGPGQYF
TRBD1 | TRBJ2-2 | - | TRBV30 | TGTGGTACGACAGGGTTCGGCACCGGGGAGCTGTTTTTT | CGTTGFGTGELFF
- | TRBJ1-1 | - | TRBV20-1 | TGCAGTGCTAAGAGGAACACTGAAGCTTTCTTT | CSAKRNTEAFF
TRBD2 | TRBJ2-3 | few | TRBV29-1 | TGCCATGGGAGGGGAGAAGGAGATACGCAGTATTTT | CHGRGEGDTQYF
- | TRBJ1-1 | - | TRBV10-3 | TGTGCCATCAGGGCCGGGACTTTGGGGGACACTGAAGCTTTCTTT | CAIRAGTLGDTEAFF
- | TRBJ1-5 | few | TRBV4-3 | TGCGCCAGCAGCCAAGATGTTGGGGGCGCAGGGCAGCCCCAGCATTTT | CASSQDVGGAGQPQHF
TRBD1 | TRBJ2-1 | - | TRBV14 | TGTGCCAGCAGCCAACACGGGACAGTCTATAATGAGCAGTTCTTC | CASSQHGTVYNEQFF
TRBD2 | TRBJ2-1 | few | TRBV10-3 | TGTGCCATCAGCGACGGGGGGAGTTCCAGGAGTGAGCAGTTCTTC | CAISDGGSSRSEQFF
TRBD2 | TRBJ2-1 | - | TRBV5-1 | TGCGCCAGCAGCGACGCGGGGGGCCTGAAAGATGAGCAGTTCTTC | CASSDAGGLKDEQFF
TRBD2 | TRBJ2-3 | - | TRBV4-3 | TGCGCCAGCAGCCAAGAGACGGGAGGGAGGGGGGATACGCAGTATTTT | CASSQETGGRGDTQYF
TRBD2 | TRBJ2-1 | - | TRBV5-1 | TGCGCCAGTTACCTAGGGACTAGCGCTGATGAGCAGTTCTTC | CASYLGTSADEQFF
TRBD1 | TRBJ1-1 | few | TRBV30 | TGTGCCTGGAGTAACAGGGGCGGGAACACTGAAGCTTTCTTT | CAWSNRGGNTEAFF
- | TRBJ1-1 | few | TRBV30 | TGTGCCTGGAGTGTCGGGATGAACACTGAAGCTTTCTTT | CAWSVGMNTEAFF
TRBD2 | TRBJ2-7 | - | TRBV12-5 | TGTGCTAGTGGCCCCCCTCTACTAGCGGGGGAACACTACGAGCAGTACTTC | CASGPPLLAGEHYEQYF
- | TRBJ1-1 | - | TRBV6-1 | TGTGCCAGCAGTGAAGAGCCAGCGATGAACACTGAAGCTTTCTTT | CASSEEPAMNTEAFF
TRBD2 | TRBJ2-3 | once | TRBV5-6 | TGTGCCAGCAGCCGCAGACTAGCGGGGGCTGCAGATACGCAGTATTTT | CASSRRLAGAADTQYF
TRBD2 | TRBJ2-7 | - | TRBV4-1 | TGCGCCAGCAGTCGTACGGGACTAGCGGGATCTAACTCCTACGAGCAGTACTTC | CASSRTGLAGSNSYEQYF
- | TRBJ2-7 | - | TRBV7-7 | TGTGCTAGCAGCCCCCCCCGATCAGACTCCTACGAGCAGTACTTC | CASSPPRSDSYEQYF
- | TRBJ2-7 | - | TRBV6-5 | TGTGCCAGCAGGAAAACGGGACTCTACGAGCAGTACTTC | CASRKTGLYEQYF
TRBD1 | TRBJ1-4 | - | TRBV15 | TGTGCCACCAGCAAGGACAGGGGGCGCGAAAAACTGTTTTTT | CATSKDRGREKLFF
TRBD1 | TRBJ2-7 | - | TRBV30 | TGTGCCTGGGGACAGGATCCGACCTACGAGCAGTACTTC | CAWGQDPTYEQYF
- | TRBJ2-7 | once | TRBV10-1 | TGCGCCAGCAGTGAAGCAGGGGCTTACGAGCAGTACTTC | CASSEAGAYEQYF
- | TRBJ1-1 | - | TRBV6-5 | TGTGCCAGCAAACAGGGAGATAACACTGAAGCTTTCTTT | CASKQGDNTEAFF
TRBD1 | TRBJ2-2 | - | TRBV7-9 | TGTGCCAGCAGCGTCGGGACAGCGAACACCGGGGAGCTGTTTTTT | CASSVGTANTGELFF
TRBD2 | TRBJ2-3 | - | TRBV4-3 | TGCGCCAGCAGCCAAGGACTAGCGGGAGTTTCAGATACGCAGTATTTT | CASSQGLAGVSDTQYF
TRBD1 | TRBJ1-1 | - | TRBV30 | TGTGCCTGGAGCGATGGACAGGGAAACACTGAAGCTTTCTTT | CAWSDGQGNTEAFF
TRBD2 | TRBJ2-7 | - | TRBV30 | TGTGCCTGGAGTGTGGGGGGGACCTCCTACGAGCAGTACTTC | CAWSVGGTSYEQYF
TRBD1 | TRBJ1-4 | few | TRBV4-2 | TGTGCCAGCAGCTCCGGACAGGGGCGAGAAAAACTGTTTTTT | CASSSGQGREKLFF
TRBD2 | TRBJ2-1 | - | TRBV20-1 | TGCAGGGGACTAGCGGGGCTTGAGCAGTTCTTC | CRGLAGLEQFF
- | TRBJ1-5 | - | TRBV21-1 | TGTGCCAGCAGCAAATCCGTTCGAACGGGACAGGGCAATCAGCCCCAGCATTTT | CASSKSVRTGQGNQPQHF
TRBD1 | TRBJ1-2 | - | TRBV7-2 | TGTGCCAGCAGCCAGGGGGCAGGGTTTGACTATGGCTACACCTTC | CASSQGAGFDYGYTF
- | TRBJ1-5 | - | TRBV30 | TGTGCCTGGAATTCTGGCGGCGGCAATCAGCCCCAGCATTTT | CAWNSGGGNQPQHF
- | TRBJ2-1 | - | TRBV25-1 | TGTGCCAGCAGTGAACACGGCGGAACGGAGCAGTTCTTC | CASSEHGGTEQFF
TRBD1 | TRBJ1-1 | - | TRBV7-2 | TGTGCCAGCAGCCCATGGACAGGGGGCTACACTGAAGCTTTCTTT | CASSPWTGGYTEAFF
- | TRBJ1-1 | - | TRBV30 | TGTGCCTGGACCCCCCGACATGGAGCTTTCTTT | CAWTPRHGAFF
TRBD1 | TRBJ1-5 | - | TRBV20-1 | TGCAGTGCTGGGGACAGTCTGTCCCAGCATTTT | CSAGDSLSQHF
TRBD2 | TRBJ2-5 | - | TRBV2 | TGTGCCTGTCGTAGCGGGCGGGCGGAGACCCAGTACTTC | CACRSGRAETQYF
TRBD1 | TRBJ1-2 | - | TRBV28 | TGTGCCAGCTCTACTACAGGGGGGCCTAGTGGCTACACCTTC | CASSTTGGPSGYTF
- | TRBJ1-4 | - | TRBV11-2 | TGTGCCAGCAGCTTCTCGGGGACTAATGAAAAACTGTTTTTT | CASSFSGTNEKLFF
TRBD1 | TRBJ2-5 | - | TRBV7-7 | TGTGCCAGCAGCACGGGACAGGGTTCGTGGGAGACCCAGTACTTC | CASSTGQGSWETQYF
- | TRBJ2-1 | - | TRBV4-3 | TGCGCCAGCAGCCATCTAAGTTGGAATGAGCAGTTCTTC | CASSHLSWNEQFF
- | TRBJ2-6 | once | TRBV5-1 | TGCGCCAGCAGCTTTCCGGCGGGGGCCCACGTCTCTGGGGCCAACGTCCTGACTTTC | CASSFPAGAHVSGANVLTF
TRBD2 | TRBJ2-4 | - | TRBV5-4 | TGTGCCAGCAGCCCGGAGCGGGGGGGCAGCAGGGCCAAAAACATTCAGTACTTC | CASSPERGGSRAKNIQYF
- | TRBJ1-1 | - | TRBV5-4 | TGTGCCTTCCTGAGGGGGGGCACTGAAGCTTTCTTT | CAFLRGGTEAFF
- | TRBJ1-5 | - | TRBV4-2 | TGTGCCAGCAGCCAGGGGCCCGGGGGGAATCGACAGCCCCAGCATTTT | CASSQGPGGNRQPQHF
TRBD2 | TRBJ2-1 | - | TRBV11-2 | TGTGCCAGCAGCTTTGGGATAGCGGGGGGCCTATCCTCCTACAATGAGCAGTTCTTC | CASSFGIAGGLSSYNEQFF
TRBD2 | TRBJ2-3 | - | TRBV29-1 | TGCAGCGTCTCCGGGACTAGCGGGGATCTGGGCACAGATACGCAGTATTTT | CSVSGTSGDLGTDTQYF
- | TRBJ2-5 | - | TRBV4-3 | TGCGCCAGCAGCCAAGAAGTTGGTCGCGTTCGGGTGGCCCAGTACTTC | CASSQEVGRVRVAQYF
TRBD2 | TRBJ2-2 | - | TRBV5-8 | TGTGCCAGCAGCCACACTAGGCGGGGGTATGACGGGGAGCTGTTTTTT | CASSHTRRGYDGELFF
TRBD1 | TRBJ2-1 | - | TRBV4-2 | TGTGCCAGCAGCCAACCCGGACAGGGAGACCGCAATGAGCAGTTCTTC | CASSQPGQGDRNEQFF
TRBD2 | TRBJ2-5 | - | TRBV30 | TGTGCCTGGAGTGGGGGACTAGCGGGCCGGGGACTGGAGACCCAGTACTTC | CAWSGGLAGRGLETQYF
- | TRBJ2-1 | - | TRBV30 | TGTGCCTGGAGTGTAAGGTTCCGGGACTCATACAATGAGCAGTTCTTC | CAWSVRFRDSYNEQFF
- | TRBJ1-1 | - | TRBV6-6 | TGTGCCAGCAGCCCAATGATGAGATTGAACACTGAAGCTTTCTTT | CASSPMMRLNTEAFF
TRBD2 | TRBJ2-1 | - | TRBV6-4 | TGTGCCAGCAGTGAATATCATGGAGCTTCTAGCGGAACCTACAATGAGCAGTTCTTC | CASSEYHGASSGTYNEQFF
- | TRBJ1-5 | - | TRBV15 | TGTGCCACCAGCAGAGATTTTACAGGATCGGATCAGCCCCAGCATTTT | CATSRDFTGSDQPQHF
TRBD1 | TRBJ1-4 | few | TRBV10-2 | TGCGCCAGCAGGACAGGGGGGTTTAGAACTAATGAAAAACTGTTTTTT | CASRTGGFRTNEKLFF
- | TRBJ1-1 | - | TRBV5-4 | TGTGCCAGCAGCTTGGAAGGCGGGAAGCCTGTGAACACTGAAGCTTTCTTT | CASSLEGGKPVNTEAFF
- | TRBJ1-1 | - | TRBV11-3 | TGTGAAGGCGGGTCCACTGAAGCTTTCTTT | CEGGSTEAFF
- | TRBJ2-5 | - | TRBV5-4 | TGTGCCAGCAGCTTGAGGAGGGGGCAGGGAGAGACCCAGTACTTC | CASSLRRGQGETQYF